The T cell receptor (beta chain) under discussion was sequenced for a study of beta chain features in type 1 diabetes. Study conclusions and caveats: The study left unresolved whether HLA type influences TCRB rearrangement. For type 1 diabetes patients, VDJ junctions showed fewer insertions and more deletions. Type 1 diabetes patients had moderately but significantly shorter TCRB CDR3s in all four CD4+ subsets.

Markers CD45RO/CCR7/CD25/CD127/CD95/CD27 served to sort CD4+ naive, central memory, regulatory and stem cell-like memory cells. Only a few counts were recorded for this clone. Its antigen remains unknown. Investigators reverse transcribed all isolated RNA, so they sequenced expressed TCRB transcripts. Repertoires were generated with immunoSEQ multiplex PCR, while TCRdb's copy carries only in-frame clones and drops some. The table has around 150,000 clones, about 9% seen once. From germline, CDR1 is SEHNR and CDR2 FQNEAQ (reference sequence). The CDR3 has 13 amino acids. Deletions cut 2 bases from V and 4 bases from J, with 8 bases between.

The TCR was taken from a young woman with type 1 diabetes. Sequenced: central memory CD4+ T cells from blood. The chain links TRBV7-9 to TRBJ1-1, with TRBD1 as a possible D gene (5 bases). The CDR3 loop reads CASSLSGSTEAFF. The CDR3 DNA reads as TGTGCCAGCAGCTTATCAGGGTCCACTGAAGCTTTCTTT.